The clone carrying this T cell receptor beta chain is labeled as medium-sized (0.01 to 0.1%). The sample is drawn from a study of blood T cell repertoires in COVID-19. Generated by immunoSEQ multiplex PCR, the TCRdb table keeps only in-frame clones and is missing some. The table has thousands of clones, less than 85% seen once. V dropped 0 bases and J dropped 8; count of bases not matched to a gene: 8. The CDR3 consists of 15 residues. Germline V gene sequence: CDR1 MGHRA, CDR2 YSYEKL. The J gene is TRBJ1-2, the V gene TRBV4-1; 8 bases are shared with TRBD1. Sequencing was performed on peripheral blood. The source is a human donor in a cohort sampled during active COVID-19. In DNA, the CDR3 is TGCGCCAGCAGCCAAGATGGGCAGGGGGCGAGGGGCTACACCTTC. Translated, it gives CASSQDGQGARGYTF.